This is a list of T cell receptor beta chains from one sample in a study of CD8+ T cells in alopecia areata. TCRdb keeps only in-frame clones here, not all; method: immunoSEQ multiplex PCR. In the table there are more than 200,000 clones, around 43% of which are singletons. The sequenced sample was CD4+ T cells sorted from blood, obtained at approximately week 36, from a patient treated with tofacitinib. The source of these receptors is a human donor with alopecia areata. The CDR3 runs from the conserved cysteine through the conserved F or W. Fields, in order: J gene, clone size, V gene, D gene, CDR3 protein, CDR3 DNA. D genes are given only for firm matches. A row's size may be missing; if present it is once, few, many or a size class.

J gene: TRBJ1-2
clone size: .
V gene: TRBV30
D gene: .
CDR3 protein: CAWSVLMGARGYTF
CDR3 DNA: TGTGCCTGGAGTGTACTAATGGGGGCGCGGGGCTACACCTTC

J gene: TRBJ1-2
clone size: once
V gene: TRBV30
D gene: .
CDR3 protein: CAWRVGDLGGYTF
CDR3 DNA: TGTGCCTGGAGAGTCGGGGATCTCGGGGGCTACACCTTC

J gene: TRBJ2-4
clone size: .
V gene: TRBV6-1
D gene: TRBD1
CDR3 protein: CASMVLGGGRDIQYF
CDR3 DNA: TGTGCCAGCATGGTCCTAGGGGGCGGAAGGGACATTCAGTACTTC

J gene: TRBJ2-5
clone size: few
V gene: TRBV30
D gene: .
CDR3 protein: CAWSVSLQETQYF
CDR3 DNA: TGTGCCTGGAGTGTGTCCCTCCAAGAGACCCAGTACTTC

J gene: TRBJ1-4
clone size: many
V gene: TRBV29-1
D gene: .
CDR3 protein: CSVGRGTRGELFF
CDR3 DNA: TGCAGCGTTGGGCGGGGCACCCGAGGTGAACTGTTTTTT

J gene: TRBJ2-7
clone size: .
V gene: TRBV29-1
D gene: .
CDR3 protein: CSVVGRQGPPYEQYF
CDR3 DNA: TGCAGCGTTGTCGGGAGACAGGGTCCCCCCTACGAGCAGTACTTC

J gene: TRBJ2-5
clone size: few
V gene: TRBV7-2
D gene: TRBD2
CDR3 protein: CASSLQREGETQYF
CDR3 DNA: TGTGCCAGCAGCTTGCAGCGGGAGGGGGAGACCCAGTACTTC

J gene: TRBJ1-2
clone size: many
V gene: TRBV19
D gene: TRBD1
CDR3 protein: CASSTGQGRGGYTF
CDR3 DNA: TGTGCCAGTAGTACCGGACAGGGAAGAGGTGGCTACACCTTC

J gene: TRBJ2-2
clone size: .
V gene: TRBV29-1
D gene: .
CDR3 protein: CSVHLSLATGPTGELFF
CDR3 DNA: TGCAGCGTTCATCTTTCCCTAGCGACGGGGCCTACCGGGGAGCTGTTTTTT

J gene: TRBJ1-2
clone size: .
V gene: TRBV6-6
D gene: .
CDR3 protein: CASRERQGDGYTF
CDR3 DNA: TGTGCCAGCAGAGAAAGGCAGGGTGATGGCTACACCTTC

J gene: TRBJ2-3
clone size: once
V gene: TRBV5-1
D gene: .
CDR3 protein: CASSFQNFETTDTQYF
CDR3 DNA: TGCGCCAGCAGCTTCCAAAATTTCGAAACCACAGATACGCAGTATTTT

J gene: TRBJ2-2
clone size: many
V gene: TRBV7-7
D gene: .
CDR3 protein: CASSQDSTGELFF
CDR3 DNA: TGTGCTAGCAGCCAAGATAGCACCGGGGAGCTGTTTTTT

J gene: TRBJ2-7
clone size: .
V gene: TRBV13
D gene: .
CDR3 protein: CASSLRSYEQYF
CDR3 DNA: TGTGCCAGCAGCTTAAGGTCCTACGAGCAGTACTTC

J gene: TRBJ2-7
clone size: .
V gene: TRBV6-5
D gene: .
CDR3 protein: CASSPDGQRSYEQYF
CDR3 DNA: TGTGCCAGCAGCCCAGACGGACAGCGCTCCTACGAGCAGTACTTC

J gene: TRBJ2-5
clone size: .
V gene: TRBV4-2
D gene: TRBD2
CDR3 protein: CASSQAILTSSVQETQYF
CDR3 DNA: TGTGCCAGCAGCCAAGCAATCTTGACTAGCAGTGTTCAAGAGACCCAGTACTTC

J gene: TRBJ2-7
clone size: few
V gene: TRBV25-1
D gene: TRBD1
CDR3 protein: CASMGQGLREQYF
CDR3 DNA: TGTGCCAGCATGGGACAGGGGCTCCGCGAGCAGTACTTC

J gene: TRBJ1-5
clone size: .
V gene: TRBV29-1
D gene: TRBD1
CDR3 protein: CSVQGGGNQPQHF
CDR3 DNA: TGCAGCGTGCAGGGGGGTGGAAATCAGCCCCAGCATTTT